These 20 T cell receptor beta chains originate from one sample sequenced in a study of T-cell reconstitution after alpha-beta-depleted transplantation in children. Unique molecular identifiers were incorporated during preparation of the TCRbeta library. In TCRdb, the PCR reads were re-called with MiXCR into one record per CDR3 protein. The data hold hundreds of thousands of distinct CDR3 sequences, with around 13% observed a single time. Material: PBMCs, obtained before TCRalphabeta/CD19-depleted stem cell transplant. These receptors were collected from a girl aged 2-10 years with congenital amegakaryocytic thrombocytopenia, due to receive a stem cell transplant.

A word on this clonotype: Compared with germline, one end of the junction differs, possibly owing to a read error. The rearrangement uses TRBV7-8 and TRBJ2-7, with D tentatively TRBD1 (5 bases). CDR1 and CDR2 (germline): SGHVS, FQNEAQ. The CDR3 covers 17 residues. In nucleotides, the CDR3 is TGTCCCAGCAGCTTGAACAGACTCTTTTCAGGACAATACGAGCAGTACTTC. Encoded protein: CPSSLNRLFSGQYEQYF.

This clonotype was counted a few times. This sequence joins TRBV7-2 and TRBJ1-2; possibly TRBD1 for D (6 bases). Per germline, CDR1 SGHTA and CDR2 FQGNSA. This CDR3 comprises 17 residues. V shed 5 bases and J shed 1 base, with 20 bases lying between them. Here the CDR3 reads CASSTHWTVSRNYGYTF. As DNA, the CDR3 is TGTGCCAGCAGCACCCACTGGACAGTTTCACGTAACTATGGCTACACCTTC.

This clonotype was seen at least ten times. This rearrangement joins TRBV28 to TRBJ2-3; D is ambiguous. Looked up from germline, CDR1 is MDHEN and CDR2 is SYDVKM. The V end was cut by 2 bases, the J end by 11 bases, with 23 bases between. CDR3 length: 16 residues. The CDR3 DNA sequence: TGTGCCAGCAGTTTAGCGGCCGTGTTCGGAAGGTGGGGGCAGTATTTT. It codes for CASSLAAVFGRWGQYF.

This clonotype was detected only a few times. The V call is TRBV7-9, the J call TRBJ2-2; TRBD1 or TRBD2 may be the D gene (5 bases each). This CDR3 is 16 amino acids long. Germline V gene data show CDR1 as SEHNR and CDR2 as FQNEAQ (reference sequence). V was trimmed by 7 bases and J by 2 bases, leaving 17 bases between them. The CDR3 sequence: CASNPLGTTNTGELFF. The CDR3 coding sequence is TGTGCCAGCAACCCCCTGGGGACCACTAACACCGGGGAGCTGTTTTTT.

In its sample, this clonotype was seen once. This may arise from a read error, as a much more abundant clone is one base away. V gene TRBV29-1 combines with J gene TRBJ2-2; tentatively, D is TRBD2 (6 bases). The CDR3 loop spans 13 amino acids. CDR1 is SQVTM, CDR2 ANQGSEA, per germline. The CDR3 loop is CSVEKMNTGGLFF. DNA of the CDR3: TGCAGCGTTGAAAAGATGAACACCGGGGGGCTGTTTTTT.

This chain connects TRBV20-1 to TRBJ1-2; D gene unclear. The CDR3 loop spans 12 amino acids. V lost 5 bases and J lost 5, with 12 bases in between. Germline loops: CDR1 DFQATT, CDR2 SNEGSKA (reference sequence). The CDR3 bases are TGCAGTGCTCCGAATATCTTTTATGGCTACACCTTC. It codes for CSAPNIFYGYTF.

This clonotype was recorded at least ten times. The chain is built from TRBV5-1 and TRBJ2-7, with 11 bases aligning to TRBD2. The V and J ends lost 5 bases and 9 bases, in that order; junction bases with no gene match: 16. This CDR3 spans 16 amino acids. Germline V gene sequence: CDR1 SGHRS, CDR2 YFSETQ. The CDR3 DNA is TGCGCCAGCAGTACGAAGTTACTAGCGGGAGATACTGGGCAGTACTTC. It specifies CASSTKLLAGDTGQYF. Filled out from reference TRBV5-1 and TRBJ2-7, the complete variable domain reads KAGVTQTPRYLIKTRGQQVTLSCSPISGHRSVSWYQQTPGQGLQFLFEYFSETQRNKGNFPGRFSGRQFSNSRSEMNVSTLELGDSALYLCASSTKLLAGDTGQYFGPGTRLTVT.

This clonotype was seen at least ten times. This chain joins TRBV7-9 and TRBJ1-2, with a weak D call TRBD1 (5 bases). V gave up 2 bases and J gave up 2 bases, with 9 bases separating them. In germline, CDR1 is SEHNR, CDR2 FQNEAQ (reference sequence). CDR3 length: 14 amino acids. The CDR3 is CASSLLGTNYGYTF. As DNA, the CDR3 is TGTGCCAGCAGCTTACTAGGGACGAACTATGGCTACACCTTC.

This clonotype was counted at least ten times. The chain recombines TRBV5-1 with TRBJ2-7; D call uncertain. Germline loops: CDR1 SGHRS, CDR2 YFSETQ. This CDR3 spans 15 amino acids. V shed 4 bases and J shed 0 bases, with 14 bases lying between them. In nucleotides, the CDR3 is TGCGCCAGCAGCGAAGAGTGGGCGAGCTCCTACGAGCAGTACTTC. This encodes CASSEEWASSYEQYF.

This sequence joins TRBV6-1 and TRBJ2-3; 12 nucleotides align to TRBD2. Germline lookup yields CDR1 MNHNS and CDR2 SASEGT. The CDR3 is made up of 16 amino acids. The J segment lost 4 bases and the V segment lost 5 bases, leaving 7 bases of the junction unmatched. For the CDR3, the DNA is TGTGCCAGCAGTCCGACTAGCGGGAGTCGGGCAGATACGCAGTATTTT. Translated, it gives CASSPTSGSRADTQYF.

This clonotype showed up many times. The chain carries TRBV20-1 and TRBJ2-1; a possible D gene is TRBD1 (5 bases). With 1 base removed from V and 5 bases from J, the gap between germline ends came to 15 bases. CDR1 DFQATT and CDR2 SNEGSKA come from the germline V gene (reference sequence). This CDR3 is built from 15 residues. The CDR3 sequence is CSARGGLAGHNEQFF. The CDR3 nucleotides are TGCAGTGCTAGAGGGGGCTTGGCAGGCCACAATGAGCAGTTCTTC.

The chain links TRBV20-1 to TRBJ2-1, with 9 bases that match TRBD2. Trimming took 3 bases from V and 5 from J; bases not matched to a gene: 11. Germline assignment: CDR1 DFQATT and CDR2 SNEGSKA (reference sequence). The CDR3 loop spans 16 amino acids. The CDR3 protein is CSASVDRREGDNEQFF. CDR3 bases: TGCAGTGCTAGCGTCGACCGGCGGGAGGGGGACAATGAGCAGTTCTTC.

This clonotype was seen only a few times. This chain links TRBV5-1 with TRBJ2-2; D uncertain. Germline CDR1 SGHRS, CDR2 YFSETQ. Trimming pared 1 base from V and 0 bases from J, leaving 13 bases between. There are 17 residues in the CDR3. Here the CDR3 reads CASSLSISSANTGELFF. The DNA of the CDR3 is TGCGCCAGCAGCTTGTCTATCTCCAGCGCGAACACCGGGGAGCTGTTTTTT.

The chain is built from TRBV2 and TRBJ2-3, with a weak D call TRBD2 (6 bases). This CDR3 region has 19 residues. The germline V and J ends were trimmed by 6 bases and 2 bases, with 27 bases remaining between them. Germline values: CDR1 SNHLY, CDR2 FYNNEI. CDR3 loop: CASRPRQGVRGMDTDTQYF. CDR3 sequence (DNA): TGTGCCAGCAGGCCCCGACAAGGGGTACGCGGGATGGACACAGATACGCAGTATTTT.

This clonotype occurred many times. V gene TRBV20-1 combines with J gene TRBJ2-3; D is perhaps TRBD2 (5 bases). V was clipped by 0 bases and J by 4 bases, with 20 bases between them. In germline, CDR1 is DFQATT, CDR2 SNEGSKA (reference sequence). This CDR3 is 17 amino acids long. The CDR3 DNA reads TGCAGTGCTAGAGATCCCTGGCTAGCAGTTAAACCAGATACGCAGTATTTT. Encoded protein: CSARDPWLAVKPDTQYF.

CDR3 bases: TGTGCCAGCAGCTCCCACCAGGACGGTTACAATGAGCAGTTCTTC. Its translation is CASSSHQDGYNEQFF. This rearrangement joins TRBV11-3 to TRBJ2-1; D uncertain. This CDR3 contains 15 residues. From germline, CDR1 is SGHNT and CDR2 YENEEA. V was cut by 4 bases and J by 4 bases, with 14 bases left in between.

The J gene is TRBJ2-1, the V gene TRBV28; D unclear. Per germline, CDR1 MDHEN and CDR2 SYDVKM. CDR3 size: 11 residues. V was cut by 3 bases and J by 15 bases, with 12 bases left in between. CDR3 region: CASSLVGRRFF. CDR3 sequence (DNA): TGTGCCAGCAGTTTGGTGGGCCGGCGGTTCTTC. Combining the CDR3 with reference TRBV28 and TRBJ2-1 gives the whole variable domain DVKVTQSSRYLVKRTGEKVFLECVQDMDHENMFWYRQDPGLGLRLIYFSYDVKMKEKGDIPEGYSVSREKKERFSLILESASTNQTSMYLCASSLVGRRFFGPGTRLTVL.

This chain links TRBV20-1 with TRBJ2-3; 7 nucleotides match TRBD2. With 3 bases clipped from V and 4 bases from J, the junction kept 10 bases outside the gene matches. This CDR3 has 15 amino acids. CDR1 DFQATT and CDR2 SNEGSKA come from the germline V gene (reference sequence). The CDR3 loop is CSASSGGSGADTQYF. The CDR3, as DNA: TGCAGTGCTAGTTCGGGCGGGAGTGGTGCAGATACGCAGTATTTT.

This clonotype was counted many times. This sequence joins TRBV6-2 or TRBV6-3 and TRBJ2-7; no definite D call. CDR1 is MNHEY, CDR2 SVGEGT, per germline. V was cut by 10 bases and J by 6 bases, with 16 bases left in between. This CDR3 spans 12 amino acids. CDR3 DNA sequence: TGTGCCACCAATACCCCCCTCAGCGAGCAGTACTTC. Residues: CATNTPLSEQYF.

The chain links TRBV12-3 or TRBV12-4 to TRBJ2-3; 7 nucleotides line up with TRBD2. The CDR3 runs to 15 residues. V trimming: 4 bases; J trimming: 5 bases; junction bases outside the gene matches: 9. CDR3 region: CASSSLAGVVDTQYF. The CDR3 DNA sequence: TGTGCCAGCAGTTCCCTGGCGGGAGTAGTAGATACGCAGTATTTT.